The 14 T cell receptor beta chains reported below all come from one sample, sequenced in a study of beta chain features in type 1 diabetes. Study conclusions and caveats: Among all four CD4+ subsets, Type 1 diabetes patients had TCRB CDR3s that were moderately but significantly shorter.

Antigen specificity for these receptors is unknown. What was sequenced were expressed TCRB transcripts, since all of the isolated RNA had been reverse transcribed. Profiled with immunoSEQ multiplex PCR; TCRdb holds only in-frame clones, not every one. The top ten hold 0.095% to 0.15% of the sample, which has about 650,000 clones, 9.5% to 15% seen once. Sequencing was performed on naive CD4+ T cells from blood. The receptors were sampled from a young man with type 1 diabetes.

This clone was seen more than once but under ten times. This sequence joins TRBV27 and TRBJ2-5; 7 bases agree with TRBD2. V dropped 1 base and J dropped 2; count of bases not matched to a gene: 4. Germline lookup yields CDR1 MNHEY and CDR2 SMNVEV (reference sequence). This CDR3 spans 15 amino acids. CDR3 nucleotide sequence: TGTGCCAGCAGTTTATGGTGGGGGGGACAAGAGACCCAGTACTTC. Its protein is CASSLWWGGQETQYF.

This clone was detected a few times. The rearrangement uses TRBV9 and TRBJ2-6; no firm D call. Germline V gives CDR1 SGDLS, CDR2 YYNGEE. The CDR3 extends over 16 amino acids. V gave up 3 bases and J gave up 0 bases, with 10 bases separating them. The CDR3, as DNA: TGTGCCAGCAGCGGGACCGCTACCTCTGGGGCCAACGTCCTGACTTTC. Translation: CASSGTATSGANVLTF.

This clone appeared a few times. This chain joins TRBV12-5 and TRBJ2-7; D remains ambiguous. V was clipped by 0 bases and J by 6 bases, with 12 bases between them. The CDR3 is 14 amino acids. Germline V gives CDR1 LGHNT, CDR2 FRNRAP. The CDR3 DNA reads TGTGCTAGTGGTTTGGTACCCCCCATTTCCGAGCAGTACTTC. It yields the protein CASGLVPPISEQYF.

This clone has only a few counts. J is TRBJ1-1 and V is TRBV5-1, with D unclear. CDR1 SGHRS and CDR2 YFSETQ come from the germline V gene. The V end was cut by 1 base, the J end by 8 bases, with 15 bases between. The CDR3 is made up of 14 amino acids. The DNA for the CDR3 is TGCGCCAGCAGCTTGAGGGCAGCCGATTTGGAAGCTTTCTTT. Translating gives CASSLRAADLEAFF.

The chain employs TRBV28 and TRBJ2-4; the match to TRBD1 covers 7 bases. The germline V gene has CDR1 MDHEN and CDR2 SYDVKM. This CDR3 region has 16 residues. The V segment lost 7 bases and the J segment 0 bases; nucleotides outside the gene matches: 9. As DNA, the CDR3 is TGTGCCAGCACCCAAGGGGGCAGAATAGCCAAAAACATTCAGTACTTC. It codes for CASTQGGRIAKNIQYF.

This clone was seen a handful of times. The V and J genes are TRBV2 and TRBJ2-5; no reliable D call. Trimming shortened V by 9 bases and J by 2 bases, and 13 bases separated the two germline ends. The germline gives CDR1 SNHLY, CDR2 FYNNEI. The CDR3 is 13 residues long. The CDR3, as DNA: TGTGCCAGTAGCCGACTTTCTCAAGAGACCCAGTACTTC. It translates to CASSRLSQETQYF.

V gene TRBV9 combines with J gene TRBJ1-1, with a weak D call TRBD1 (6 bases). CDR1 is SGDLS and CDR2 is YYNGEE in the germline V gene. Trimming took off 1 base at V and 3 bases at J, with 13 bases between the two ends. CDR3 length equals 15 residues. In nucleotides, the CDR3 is TGTGCCAGCAGCGTATGGGACACCCGAGACACTGAAGCTTTCTTT. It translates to CASSVWDTRDTEAFF. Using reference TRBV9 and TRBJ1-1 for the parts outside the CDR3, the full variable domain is DSGVTQTPKHLITATGQRVTLRCSPRSGDLSVYWYQQSLDQGLQFLIQYYNGEERAKGNILERFSAQQFPDLHSELNLSSLELGDSALYFCASSVWDTRDTEAFFGQGTRLTVV.

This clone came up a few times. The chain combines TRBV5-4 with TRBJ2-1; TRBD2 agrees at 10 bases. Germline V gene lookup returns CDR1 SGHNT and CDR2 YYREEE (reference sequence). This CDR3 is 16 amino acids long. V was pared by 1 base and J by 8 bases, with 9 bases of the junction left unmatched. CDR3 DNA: TGTGCCAGCAGCTTGACTAGCGGGGCCAATGGCGATGAGCAGTTCTTC. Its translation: CASSLTSGANGDEQFF.

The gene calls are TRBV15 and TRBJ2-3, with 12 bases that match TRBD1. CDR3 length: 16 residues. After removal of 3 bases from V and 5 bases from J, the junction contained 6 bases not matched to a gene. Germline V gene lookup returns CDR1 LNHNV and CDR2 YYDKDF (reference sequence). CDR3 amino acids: CATSRRDRGHGDTQYF. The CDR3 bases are TGTGCCACCAGCAGGCGGGACAGGGGGCATGGAGATACGCAGTATTTT.

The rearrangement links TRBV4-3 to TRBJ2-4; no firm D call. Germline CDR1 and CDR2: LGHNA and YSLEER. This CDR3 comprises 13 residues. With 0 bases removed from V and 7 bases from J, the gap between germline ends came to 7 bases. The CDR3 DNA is TGCGCCAGCAGCCAAGAACCCTCGAACATTCAGTACTTC. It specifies CASSQEPSNIQYF.

CDR3 sequence reads: CASSLSGTDTQYF. The CDR3 DNA reads TGTGCCAGCAGCTTATCGGGGACGGATACGCAGTATTTT. V gene TRBV7-8 combines with J gene TRBJ2-3, with D perhaps given as TRBD1 or TRBD2 (5 bases each). The length of the CDR3 is 13 residues. Between the trimmed V and J ends, which lost 2 bases and 6 bases, there was a span of 9 bases. The germline V gene has CDR1 SGHVS and CDR2 FQNEAQ. Together with reference TRBV7-8 and TRBJ2-3, the CDR3 gives the full variable domain: GAGVSQSPRYKVAKRGQDVALRCDPISGHVSLFWYQQALGQGPEFLTYFQNEAQLDKSGLPSDRFFAERPEGSVSTLKIQRTQQEDSAVYLCASSLSGTDTQYFGPGTRLTVL.

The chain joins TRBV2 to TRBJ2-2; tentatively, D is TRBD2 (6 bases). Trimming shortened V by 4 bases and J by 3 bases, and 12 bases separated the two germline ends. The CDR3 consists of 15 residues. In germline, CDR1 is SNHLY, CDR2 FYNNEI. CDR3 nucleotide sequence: TGTGCCAGCAGTGTTAGGAGGGGCGACACCGGGGAGCTGTTTTTT. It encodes CASSVRRGDTGELFF.

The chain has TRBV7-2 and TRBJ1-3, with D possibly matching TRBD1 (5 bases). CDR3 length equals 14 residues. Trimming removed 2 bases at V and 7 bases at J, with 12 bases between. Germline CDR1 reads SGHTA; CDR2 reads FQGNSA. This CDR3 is CASSLSGGVNTIYF. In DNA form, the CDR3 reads TGTGCCAGCAGCTTAAGTGGAGGGGTCAACACCATATATTTT.

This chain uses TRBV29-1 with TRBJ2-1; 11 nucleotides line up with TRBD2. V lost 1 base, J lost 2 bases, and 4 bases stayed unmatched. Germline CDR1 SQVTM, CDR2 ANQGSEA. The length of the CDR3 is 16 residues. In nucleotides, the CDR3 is TGCAGCGTTGAAGGGGGACTAGCGGTTCCCTACAATGAGCAGTTCTTC. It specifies CSVEGGLAVPYNEQFF.